Included here is one T cell receptor (beta chain) sequence, with context. The data belong to a study of blood T cell repertoires in COVID-19. As for the study in general: From T cells, B-cell-depleted T cells, or PBMCs came the material, which was cDNA or gDNA.

The CDR3 totals 15 residues. Looked up from germline, CDR1 is SNHLY and CDR2 is FYNNEI. The ends were cut back, 6 bases at V and 3 bases at J, with 16 bases in the middle. Original processing notes: Amplification of reference gene primers was used by the study to estimate nucleated cell counts. TCRdb keeps only in-frame clones here, not all; method: immunoSEQ multiplex PCR. Clone size and the V and J calls come from that table; the DNA yielded D and trimming. The sample has more than 250,000 clones; about 86% are singletons. This clonotype was obtained from a woman in her 30s who had recovered from COVID-19. This rearrangement joins TRBV2 to TRBJ2-3; perhaps TRBD2 as D (5 bases). Sequencing input: peripheral blood. CDR3 sequence reads: CASRAPGYTTDTQYF. For the CDR3, the DNA is TGTGCCAGCAGGGCACCGGGGTATACAACAGATACGCAGTATTTT.